This T cell receptor (beta chain) was retrieved from a study of radiotherapy plus CTLA-4 blockade in lung cancer. At the level of the study: Objective responses were seen in over 15% of patients, disease control in 25% to 35%.

Clones were read by immunoSEQ multiplex PCR, and TCRdb kept only the in-frame ones, dropping some. The profile covers roughly 90,000 clones, with about 79% appearing a single time and 4% taken by the ten largest. This sample comprised peripheral blood, obtained from a patient treated with radiotherapy plus ipilimumab. This clonotype was sampled from a human donor with non-small cell lung cancer who had a partial response to radiotherapy plus ipilimumab. Some clones in this sample may be carry-over from other donors' samples.

CDR3 sequence reads: CAWSKGLGFDNEQFF. The DNA of the CDR3 is TGTGCCTGGAGTAAGGGACTCGGGTTTGACAATGAGCAGTTCTTC. The chain uses TRBV30 and TRBJ2-1, with TRBD2 as a possible D gene (6 bases). CDR3 length: 15 amino acids. Germline V lookup: CDR1 GTSNPN, CDR2 SVGIG (reference sequence). V was shortened by 2 bases and J by 5 bases, with 16 bases between the two germline ends.